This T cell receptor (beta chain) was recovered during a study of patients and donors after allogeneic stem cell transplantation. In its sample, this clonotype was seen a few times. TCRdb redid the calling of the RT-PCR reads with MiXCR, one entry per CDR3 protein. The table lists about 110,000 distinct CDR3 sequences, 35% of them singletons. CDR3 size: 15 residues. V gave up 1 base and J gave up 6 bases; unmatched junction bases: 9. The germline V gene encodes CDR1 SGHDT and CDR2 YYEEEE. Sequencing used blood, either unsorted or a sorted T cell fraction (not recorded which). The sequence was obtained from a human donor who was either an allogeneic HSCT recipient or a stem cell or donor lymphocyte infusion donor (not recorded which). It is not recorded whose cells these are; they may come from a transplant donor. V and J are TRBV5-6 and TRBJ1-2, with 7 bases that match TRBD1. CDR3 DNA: TGTGCCAGCAGCTTGTGGACAGGCCTCGCCGATGGCTACACCTTC. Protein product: CASSLWTGLADGYTF.